This TCR beta chain was obtained from a study of glioma-infiltrating T cells. This CDR3 has 16 amino acids. Germline V gene data show CDR1 as DFQATT and CDR2 as SNEGSKA (reference sequence). The V gene lost 4 bases and the J gene lost 2 bases, with 21 bases spanning the gap. Using RNA template, CDR3s of TCR alpha and beta were amplified with iRepertoire arm-PCR. Input was roughly 100-450 ng of tissue mRNA or PBMC total RNA. TCRdb re-called the multiplex PCR reads through MiXCR, storing one row per CDR3 protein. The sample holds approximately 89,000 distinct CDR3 sequences, around a quarter seen once. This clonotype was detected ten times or more.

Sequencing was carried out using glioma tissue, nonneoplastic brain tissue, or PBMCs (not recorded which). V and J are TRBV20-1 and TRBJ2-7; D might be TRBD1 or TRBD2, each matching 5 bases. The receptor was isolated from a human donor with low-grade glioma or glioblastoma, undergoing nonglioma brain surgery, or in good health (not recorded which). As DNA, the CDR3 is TGCAGTGCTACACGAGGGGCAGCTTCAAGAGCCTACGAGCAGTACTTC. It codes for CSATRGAASRAYEQYF.